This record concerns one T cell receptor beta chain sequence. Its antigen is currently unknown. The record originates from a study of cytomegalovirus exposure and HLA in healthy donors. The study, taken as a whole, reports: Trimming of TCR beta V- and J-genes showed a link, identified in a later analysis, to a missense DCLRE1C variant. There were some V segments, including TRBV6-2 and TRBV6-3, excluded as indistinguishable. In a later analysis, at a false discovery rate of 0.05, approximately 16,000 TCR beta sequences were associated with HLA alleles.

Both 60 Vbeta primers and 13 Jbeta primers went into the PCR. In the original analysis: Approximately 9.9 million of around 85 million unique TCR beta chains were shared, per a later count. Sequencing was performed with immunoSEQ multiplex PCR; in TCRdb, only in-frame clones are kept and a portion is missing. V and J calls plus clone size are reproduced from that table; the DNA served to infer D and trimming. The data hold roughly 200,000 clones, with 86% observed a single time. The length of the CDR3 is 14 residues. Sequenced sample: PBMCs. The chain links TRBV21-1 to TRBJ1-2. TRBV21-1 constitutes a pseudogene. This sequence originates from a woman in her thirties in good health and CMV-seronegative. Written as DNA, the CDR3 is TGTGCCAGCGTTACACGGGAGCCTAACTATGGCTACACCTTC. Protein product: CASVTREPNYGYTF.